A selection of T cell receptor beta chains follows, all from one sample in a study of CD8+ T cells in alopecia areata. Libraries were prepared by immunoSEQ multiplex PCR; TCRdb keeps only in-frame clonotypes and omits some of them. The sample contains around 140,000 clones, approximately 48% of which appear only once. The specimen comprised CD8+ T cells sorted from blood, sampled at week 0. These receptors originate from a human donor with alopecia areata. Each CDR3 is given with its conserved first and last residue. The D gene is left open where the match is weak. Only some rows state a clone size, as once, few, many or a class for expanded clones.

DNA: TGTGCCAGCAGTTCACCAGGAAGCCACACTGGAAACACCATATATTTT
CDR3: CASSSPGSHTGNTIYF
V: TRBV6-5
J: TRBJ1-3
size: once
D: .

DNA: TGTGCCAGCAGTGACCCGGACACGAACACTGAAGCTTTCTTT
CDR3: CASSDPDTNTEAFF
V: TRBV25-1
J: TRBJ1-1
size: once
D: .

DNA: TGTGCCAGCAGTGGGGACAGATACTCCTACAATGAGCAGTTCTTC
CDR3: CASSGDRYSYNEQFF
V: TRBV25-1
J: TRBJ2-1
size: .
D: TRBD1

DNA: TGTGCCTGGAGGTCCCCGCGGGGGGACAATGAGCAGTTCTTC
CDR3: CAWRSPRGDNEQFF
V: TRBV30
J: TRBJ2-1
size: once
D: TRBD2

DNA: TGCAGTCAGACTAGGTTGATCAATGAGCAGTTCTTC
CDR3: CSQTRLINEQFF
V: TRBV29-1
J: TRBJ2-1
size: .
D: .

DNA: TGTGCCTGGAGTGTATTTTGGGGGGGGCCTGAGACCCAGTACTTC
CDR3: CAWSVFWGGPETQYF
V: TRBV30
J: TRBJ2-5
size: .
D: .

DNA: TGCGCCAGCAGCCCCCACCGGGACAGGGGTGAAAAACTGTTTTTT
CDR3: CASSPHRDRGEKLFF
V: TRBV4-1
J: TRBJ1-4
size: .
D: TRBD1

DNA: TGTGCCAGCAGCTACCAGGGCAACGAGCAGTACTTC
CDR3: CASSYQGNEQYF
V: TRBV13
J: TRBJ2-7
size: .
D: .

DNA: TGCGCCAGCAGCTTCGGGACAGTCTATGGCTACACCTTC
CDR3: CASSFGTVYGYTF
V: TRBV5-1
J: TRBJ1-2
size: .
D: TRBD1

DNA: TGCGCCAGCAGCCAAGATGGTCAGGTGGTAGCAGATACGCAGTATTTT
CDR3: CASSQDGQVVADTQYF
V: TRBV4-1
J: TRBJ2-3
size: .
D: .

DNA: TGCGCCAGCAGCTTGGATTCCGTGGGCAGACACACCGGGGAGCTGTTTTTT
CDR3: CASSLDSVGRHTGELFF
V: TRBV5-1
J: TRBJ2-2
size: few
D: .

DNA: TGTGCCTGGAGTGTAGGGAGGACCCACGAGCAGTACTTC
CDR3: CAWSVGRTHEQYF
V: TRBV30
J: TRBJ2-7
size: .
D: .

DNA: TGTGCCAGCAGCCCAAGCGAGCCACGAAATCAGCCCCAGCATTTT
CDR3: CASSPSEPRNQPQHF
V: TRBV7-9
J: TRBJ1-5
size: .
D: .

DNA: TGCAGCGTTTTTGGCCCGGGACAGGGCCACGAGCAGTACTTC
CDR3: CSVFGPGQGHEQYF
V: TRBV29-1
J: TRBJ2-7
size: few
D: TRBD1

DNA: TGTGCCAGCAGTCCAGAGGGGACTTTGAACACTGAAGCTTTCTTT
CDR3: CASSPEGTLNTEAFF
V: TRBV11-1
J: TRBJ1-1
size: .
D: .

DNA: TGTGCCAGCAGCTCCATACGGGACAGCTACTACGAGCAGTACTTC
CDR3: CASSSIRDSYYEQYF
V: TRBV5-6
J: TRBJ2-7
size: once
D: TRBD1

DNA: TGCAGCGTTCCCCACAGGGGAACTGAAGCTTTCTTT
CDR3: CSVPHRGTEAFF
V: TRBV29-1
J: TRBJ1-1
size: few
D: TRBD1

DNA: TGTGCCAGCAGCTCGGGACCTGACCTGGATGGCTACACCTTC
CDR3: CASSSGPDLDGYTF
V: TRBV7-9
J: TRBJ1-2
size: .
D: .

DNA: TGTGCCATCGTGGAGGGCGAAATAGAAGAGACCCAGTACTTC
CDR3: CAIVEGEIEETQYF
V: TRBV2
J: TRBJ2-5
size: .
D: .

DNA: TGTGCCAGCAGCTTTCTTCGGGAAGAGACCCGGTACTTC
CDR3: CASSFLREETRYF
V: TRBV13
J: TRBJ2-5
size: .
D: .

DNA: TGTGCCAGCGGGGACGGGAACTATGGCTACACCTTC
CDR3: CASGDGNYGYTF
V: TRBV19
J: TRBJ1-2
size: few
D: .

DNA: TGTGCCAGCCAAGGGGACAGATACGAGCAGTACTTC
CDR3: CASQGDRYEQYF
V: TRBV5-4
J: TRBJ2-7
size: .
D: TRBD1

DNA: TGTGCCAGCGCCTCTCCAGGGAGGGATGAGCAGTTCTTC
CDR3: CASASPGRDEQFF
V: TRBV7-8
J: TRBJ2-1
size: few
D: TRBD2

DNA: TGTGCCAGCAGCAGGGACAGCTACGAGCAGTACTTC
CDR3: CASSRDSYEQYF
V: TRBV13
J: TRBJ2-7
size: .
D: TRBD1

DNA: TGTGCCAGCAGCTCACTAGGGCCCGGGAACACTGAAGCTTTCTTT
CDR3: CASSSLGPGNTEAFF
V: TRBV13
J: TRBJ1-1
size: .
D: .

DNA: TGTGCCAGCAGCGTAGGGGAGGGCATGGCTGAAGCTTTCTTT
CDR3: CASSVGEGMAEAFF
V: TRBV9
J: TRBJ1-1
size: .
D: .

DNA: TGTGCCAGCAGTTACGGGTCTGAAACCGCTAACTATGGCTACACCTTC
CDR3: CASSYGSETANYGYTF
V: TRBV2
J: TRBJ1-2
size: .
D: .